Below, 9 T cell receptor beta chains from the same sample are listed, as sequenced in a study of T cell responses to AZD1222 COVID-19 vaccine. The assay was immunoSEQ multiplex PCR, and TCRdb's table has in-frame clones only and misses some. The sample holds under 45,000 clones, 88% seen once. The sample consisted of peripheral blood, taken 28 days after the second dose of the MenACWY control vaccine. The receptors here all came from an adult who received the MenACWY meningococcal vaccine as a control.

The chain is built from TRBV15 and TRBJ2-7; TRBD2 agrees at 10 bases. Germline V gene sequence: CDR1 LNHNV, CDR2 YYDKDF (reference sequence). The CDR3 contains 14 residues. Trimming at V came to 3 bases and at J to 3 bases, leaving 2 bases not matched to a gene. The CDR3 protein is CATSSGLAVYEQYF. CDR3 coding DNA: TGTGCCACCAGCAGTGGACTAGCGGTCTACGAGCAGTACTTC. Full variable domain (remainder filled in from reference TRBV15 and TRBJ2-7): DAMVIQNPRYQVTQFGKPVTLSCSQTLNHNVMYWYQQKSSQAPKLLFHYYDKDFNNEADTPDNFQSRRPNTSFCFLDIRSPGLGDTAMYLCATSSGLAVYEQYFGPGTRLTVT.

CDR3: CASSFGTGELFF. For the CDR3, the DNA is TGCGCCAGCAGCTTTGGCACCGGGGAGCTGTTTTTT. The J gene is TRBJ2-2, the V gene TRBV5-1, with D hard to call. CDR3 length: 12 residues. Trimming removed 2 bases at V and 4 bases at J, with 3 bases between. Germline V CDR1 and CDR2: SGHRS, YFSETQ.

The chain uses TRBV7-6 and TRBJ1-2, with D perhaps TRBD1 (5 bases). V was trimmed by 5 bases and J by 5 bases, leaving 15 bases between them. Germline V gene data show CDR1 as SGHVS and CDR2 as FNYEAQ. The CDR3 runs 14 residues. The CDR3 is CASSRGQGGYGYTF. CDR3 DNA sequence: TGTGCCAGCAGCCGCGGGCAGGGCGGGTATGGCTACACCTTC.

This chain joins TRBV2 and TRBJ2-1; D not resolved. V was clipped by 0 bases and J by 0 bases, with 12 bases between them. This CDR3 spans 17 amino acids. Germline CDR1 and CDR2: SNHLY and FYNNEI. DNA of the CDR3: TGTGCCAGCAGTGAAGCACCGGGCGGCCCCTCCTACAATGAGCAGTTCTTC. Its protein is CASSEAPGGPSYNEQFF.

The V and J genes are TRBV7-9 and TRBJ2-7; D is undetermined. This CDR3 spans 13 amino acids. Germline CDR1 SEHNR, CDR2 FQNEAQ (reference sequence). Trimming stripped 1 base from V and 0 bases from J, with 4 bases between. In nucleotides, the CDR3 is TGTGCCAGCAGCTTAGTGAGCTCCTACGAGCAGTACTTC. Translated: CASSLVSSYEQYF. Filled out from reference TRBV7-9 and TRBJ2-7, the complete variable domain reads DTGVSQNPRHKITKRGQNVTFRCDPISEHNRLYWYRQTLGQGPEFLTYFQNEAQLEKSRLLSDRFSAERPKGSFSTLEIQRTEQGDSAMYLCASSLVSSYEQYFGPGTRLTVT.

The V gene is TRBV5-1, the J gene TRBJ2-2; 16 bases match TRBD2. V was clipped by 4 bases and J by 5 bases; unmatched bases: 14. The CDR3 spans 20 residues. Germline V lookup: CDR1 SGHRS, CDR2 YFSETQ. Here the CDR3 reads CASSPKPAGTSGRVTGELFF. The CDR3 bases are TGCGCCAGCAGCCCGAAACCAGCCGGGACTAGCGGGAGGGTAACCGGGGAGCTGTTTTTT.

The chain couples TRBV28 to TRBJ2-7; 7 nucleotides line up with TRBD1. CDR3 size: 13 residues. Germline loops: CDR1 MDHEN, CDR2 SYDVKM. The V and J ends lost 6 bases and 2 bases, in that order; junction bases with no gene match: 4. This CDR3 reads CASRPTGAYEQYF. The DNA for the CDR3 is TGTGCCAGCAGGCCAACAGGGGCCTACGAGCAGTACTTC.

This chain connects TRBV19 to TRBJ2-1; no reliable D call. Between the trimmed V and J ends, which lost 4 bases and 5 bases, there was a span of 6 bases. The length of the CDR3 is 12 residues. Germline assignment: CDR1 LNHDA and CDR2 SQIVND (reference sequence). CDR3 residues: CASSRTDNEQFF. CDR3 in DNA: TGTGCCAGTAGTAGAACAGACAATGAGCAGTTCTTC.

The chain uses TRBV5-6 and TRBJ1-5; possibly TRBD1 for D (6 bases). This CDR3 comprises 14 residues. The V gene lost 2 bases and the J gene lost 4 bases, with 10 bases spanning the gap. CDR1 and CDR2 (germline): SGHDT, YYEEEE. CDR3 loop: CASSFQGRNQPQHF. CDR3 coding DNA: TGTGCCAGCAGCTTTCAGGGGCGAAATCAGCCCCAGCATTTT.